This T cell receptor (beta chain) came from a study of OX40 agonist ivuxolimab in advanced cancers. Describing the broader study: Ivuxolimab was a fully human IgG2 agonistic monoclonal antibody targeting the costimulatory receptor OX40 (CD134). Among the roughly 50 dose-escalation patients, 19 had hepatocellular carcinoma, around 15 melanoma, 9 renal cell carcinoma and 9 head and neck cancer. Intravenous ivuxolimab was administered to patients every 2 weeks at six dose levels: 0.01, 0.1, 0.3, 1.5, 3 and 10 mg/kg. The dose-escalation cohort was about 87% male with a mean age of roughly 62 years, ranging from roughly 23 to 90. Prior anti-PD-1, anti-PD-L1 or anti-CTLA-4 therapy was permitted, and about two fifths of dose-escalation patients had received checkpoint inhibitors. The point of sequencing TCRbeta in the periphery was to test whether ivuxolimab changed TCR sequence diversity and drove clonal T-cell expansion. Partial responses occurred in three dose-escalation patients, of whom one had hepatocellular carcinoma and two had cutaneous melanoma. The paper covers the monotherapy dose-escalation part of the phase I ivuxolimab trial, which included N ≈ 57 patients.

Genomic DNA was extracted from sorted cells for sequencing of the TCRbeta CDR3 region. TCRbeta CDR3 regions were sequenced using the immunoSEQ Assay. Here the immuneACCESS table is served through TCRdb, limited to in-frame sequences with V and J called. Missing clones are a known gap in these copies; in checked studies unresolved V genes cover under half, and the rest lacks a known reason. For this sample the table gives about 12,000 clones, of which 65% to 80% were detected only once. 25% to 30% of the sample comes from the top ten. The trial excluded patients who had a history of autoimmune disease or who were on systemic immunosuppression. Peripheral blood for TCR sequencing was drawn from every dose cohort at baseline, at cycle 4 day 1 and at cycle 7 day 1. The samples were drawn from a first-in-human, open-label, multicenter phase I dose-escalation trial of ivuxolimab. Adults with locally advanced or metastatic head and neck squamous cell, hepatocellular, melanoma or renal cell carcinoma were enrolled in the trial. Before TCR sequencing, CD4+ T cells and CD8+ T cells were sorted from peripheral blood as separate populations.

Including the terminal cysteine and phenylalanine, the CDR3 comprises 16 residues. The kept DNA is CDR3 alone, 48 bases in frame from the first base. V sheds 0 bases and J sheds 6 bases, leaving 16 bases between their ends. Per the germline V gene, MGHRA is the CDR1 and YSYEKL is the CDR2. With respect to this clone: This receptor's antigen is unknown. The record has no base qualities; no much larger clone is one base away.

Summary of the overall study and its limitations: At doses of 0.1 to 3.0 mg/kg, clonal expansion of both CD4+ and CD8+ blood T cells was observed from baseline to week 6. In partial responders in the 0.1-3.0 mg/kg groups, normalized peripheral clonal expansion was found to be among the lowest, especially among CD8+ T cells. Low levels of normalized T-cell clonal expansion were also shown by some nonresponding patients. On average, CD8+ T cells showed more expanded clones than CD4+ T cells after ivuxolimab. The antigen specificity of the clonally expanded peripheral T cells was not determined.

The sequence was obtained from an adult with an advanced solid tumor such as melanoma, head and neck, liver or kidney cancer. The sequence is built from TRBV4-1 and TRBJ2-3; D gene: possibly TRBD2, on 6 matching bases. The sample here was CD4+ or CD8+ T cells sorted from blood, taken in a trial of the OX40 agonist ivuxolimab. The CDR3 protein sequence reads: CASSQDPEGLGDTQYF. The bases read TGCGCCAGCAGCCAAGACCCGGAGGGCCTGGGGGATACGCAGTATTTT.